The 5 T cell receptor beta chains below all came from one sample that was sequenced in a study of Ad26.COV2.S vaccination and SARS-CoV-2 variants. Sequenced by immunoSEQ multiplex PCR; TCRdb stores in-frame clones only, minus some. The profile shows 360,000 or so clones, roughly 87% of them singletons. Treatment meaning: 15 to 20 received Ad26.COV2.S at low or high dose, single or two shots; about 5 received placebo; per-sample allocation not given. Sampling was done on day 63 after the first vaccine or placebo injection. The sample was peripheral blood, taken in a trial of Ad26.COV2.S vaccine versus placebo. The origin of the receptors is a person aged 18-65 years who received the Ad26.COV2.S COVID-19 vaccine or a placebo.

The chain couples TRBV7-9 to TRBJ1-6; TRBD1 might be the D (5 bases). The CDR3 is 15 residues long. CDR1 and CDR2 (germline): SEHNR, FQNEAQ (reference sequence). V was pared by 5 bases and J by 3 bases, with 11 bases between. In nucleotides, the CDR3 is TGTGCCAGCAGCACCGGGGCTTTCTATAATTCACCCCTCCACTTT. Amino acid sequence: CASSTGAFYNSPLHF. The full variable domain, its missing parts supplied by reference TRBV7-9 and TRBJ1-6, is DTGVSQNPRHKITKRGQNVTFRCDPISEHNRLYWYRQTLGQGPEFLTYFQNEAQLEKSRLLSDRFSAERPKGSFSTLEIQRTEQGDSAMYLCASSTGAFYNSPLHFGNGTRLTVT.

This chain connects TRBV19 to TRBJ2-3; TRBD1 matches at 7 bases. The germline CDR1 and CDR2 sequences are LNHDA and SQIVND (reference sequence). The junction had 3 bases not matched to a gene; V was cut back by 3 bases and J by 0 bases. The CDR3 extends over 15 amino acids. The DNA of the CDR3 is TGTGCCAGTAGTATTTTGGGACAGAGCACAGATACGCAGTATTTT. As protein: CASSILGQSTDTQYF.

V gene TRBV7-9 combines with J gene TRBJ1-4, with D maybe TRBD1 (5 bases). Trimming took 0 bases from V and 5 from J, leaving 13 bases between them. This CDR3 spans 16 amino acids. Germline assignment: CDR1 SEHNR and CDR2 FQNEAQ (reference sequence). The CDR3 here is CASSLARGTVNEKLFF. CDR3 nucleotides: TGTGCCAGCAGCTTAGCGCGAGGGACGGTGAATGAAAAACTGTTTTTT.

This clone occurred once. J is TRBJ2-5 and V is TRBV5-4; possibly TRBD1 for D (5 bases). The CDR3 loop spans 14 amino acids. Germline V CDR1 and CDR2: SGHNT, YYREEE (reference sequence). The V and J ends lost 0 bases and 5 bases respectively, with 11 bases between them. The DNA of the CDR3 is TGTGCCAGCAGCTTGGCGGGCAGGGTCGAGACCCAGTACTTC. It encodes CASSLAGRVETQYF.

This sequence joins TRBV6-2 or TRBV6-3 and TRBJ1-3; tentatively, D is TRBD1 (6 bases). CDR1 and CDR2 from the germline V gene are MNHEY and SVGEGT. The CDR3 is 17 amino acids. Trimming left V 2 bases short and J 0 bases short, with 14 bases between. CDR3: CASSYATGGSSGNTIYF. In nucleotides, the CDR3 is TGTGCCAGCAGTTACGCGACAGGTGGGAGCTCTGGAAACACCATATATTTT.